Below, 25 T cell receptor beta chains from the same sample are listed, as sequenced in a study of PD-L1 blockade in urothelial cancer. Only in-frame clones appear in the TCRdb table, and some are missing; sequencing was by immunoSEQ multiplex PCR. This table has 100,000 to 150,000 clones, approximately 85% appearing once. Time point denoted: peripheral blood 6 weeks after treatment start. This sample comprised PBMCs, obtained around atezolizumab (anti-PD-L1) treatment. The receptors derive from a man in his fifties with urothelial cancer.

The genes are TRBV7-9 and TRBJ2-7; TRBD2 aligns across 8 bases. The CDR3 spans 16 residues. Trimming at V came to 1 base and at J to 2 bases, leaving 7 bases not matched to a gene. Germline V gene data show CDR1 as SEHNR and CDR2 as FQNEAQ (reference sequence). This CDR3 is CASSLGLSGGAYEQYF. DNA of the CDR3: TGTGCCAGCAGCTTAGGTTTGTCCGGGGGGGCCTACGAGCAGTACTTC.

This chain connects TRBV5-1 to TRBJ2-5, with a tentative D call TRBD1 (6 bases). Looked up from germline, CDR1 is SGHRS and CDR2 is YFSETQ. The CDR3 contains 15 residues. V lost 0 bases and J lost 0, with 9 bases in between. The CDR3 here is CASSLDTGYQETQYF. CDR3 coding DNA: TGCGCCAGCAGCTTGGATACAGGGTACCAAGAGACCCAGTACTTC.

The chain joins TRBV19 to TRBJ1-5; 10 bases match TRBD1. J was trimmed by 7 bases and V by 6 bases; bases with no gene match: 6. The CDR3 loop spans 14 amino acids. Germline V CDR1 and CDR2: LNHDA, SQIVND (reference sequence). The CDR3 spells CASRRTGGEQPQHF. CDR3 nucleotides: TGTGCCAGTAGGCGGACAGGGGGAGAACAGCCCCAGCATTTT.

The rearrangement uses TRBV11-2 and TRBJ2-7; D remains unclear. The V end lost 5 bases, the J end lost 3 bases, and 8 bases lay between the germline ends. The CDR3 consists of 12 residues. Germline V gene data show CDR1 as SGHAT and CDR2 as FQNNGV. The CDR3 region has the DNA TGTGCCAGCAGCGAGACTGGCTACGAGCAGTACTTC. It encodes CASSETGYEQYF.

The gene calls are TRBV10-3 and TRBJ2-3; 7 nucleotides agree with TRBD1. The V segment lost 4 bases and the J segment 0 bases; nucleotides outside the gene matches: 7. The germline gives CDR1 ENHRY, CDR2 SYGVKD. The CDR3 is 16 residues long. DNA for the CDR3: TGTGCCATCAGTGTTGAAGGGGGCTCTAGCACAGATACGCAGTATTTT. Protein product: CAISVEGGSSTDTQYF.

The chain carries TRBV5-6 and TRBJ2-5; 7 nucleotides agree with TRBD2. The length of the CDR3 is 15 residues. V trimming: 3 bases; J trimming: 5 bases; junction bases outside the gene matches: 10. Germline V gene data show CDR1 as SGHDT and CDR2 as YYEEEE. CDR3 loop: CASSWDYRGRETQYF. CDR3 nucleotides: TGTGCCAGCAGCTGGGACTATCGGGGGAGGGAGACCCAGTACTTC.

The V and J genes are TRBV7-8 and TRBJ1-1, with D possibly matching TRBD1 (5 bases). The CDR3 is 15 amino acids. Trimming pared 5 bases from V and 3 bases from J, leaving 16 bases between. Germline CDR1 is SGHVS and CDR2 is FQNEAQ. The CDR3 coding sequence is TGTGCCAGCAGCCATAGCACAGGTTGGTACACTGAAGCTTTCTTT. Amino acid sequence: CASSHSTGWYTEAFF.

The rearrangement uses TRBV7-9 and TRBJ2-7; D is possibly TRBD1 (5 bases). Trimming stripped 8 bases from V and 1 base from J, with 15 bases between. Looked up from germline, CDR1 is SEHNR and CDR2 is FQNEAQ (reference sequence). The CDR3 contains 14 residues. CDR3 nucleotide sequence: TGTGCCAGCGGACCTCGACAGAAGTCCTACGAGCAGTACTTC. It encodes CASGPRQKSYEQYF.

The J gene is TRBJ2-5, the V gene TRBV7-2; D remains ambiguous. The germline gives CDR1 SGHTA, CDR2 FQGNSA. V dropped 6 bases and J dropped 1 base, with 9 bases sitting between them. The length of the CDR3 is 13 residues. This CDR3 reads CASSRSSQETQYF. Here the CDR3 DNA reads TGTGCCAGCAGTAGGAGTAGCCAAGAGACCCAGTACTTC.

The chain combines TRBV15 with TRBJ2-3; weak D call: TRBD2 (5 bases). This CDR3 contains 15 residues. Germline CDR1 LNHNV, CDR2 YYDKDF (reference sequence). V shed 0 bases and J shed 3 bases, with 10 bases lying between them. CDR3 sequence: CATSRDRGSTDTQYF. CDR3 coding DNA: TGTGCCACCAGCAGAGATCGGGGAAGTACAGATACGCAGTATTTT.

This clone has just one count. This chain joins TRBV6-5 and TRBJ1-1, with 7 bases matching TRBD1. Germline CDR1 and CDR2: MNHEY and SVGAGI. CDR3 length: 14 amino acids. With V trimmed by 5 bases and J by 3 bases, 6 bases remained unmatched. The CDR3 sequence: CASSGRGRDTEAFF. The CDR3 DNA sequence: TGTGCCAGCAGTGGAAGGGGGCGAGACACTGAAGCTTTCTTT.

The chain combines TRBV7-2 with TRBJ2-1; TRBD2 is a possible D gene (5 bases). The CDR3 length is 12 residues. Germline CDR1 is SGHTA and CDR2 is FQGNSA. V lost 5 bases to trimming and J lost 8 bases, with 10 bases between them. DNA for the CDR3: TGTGCCAGCAGCCAACTAGTCGATGAGCAGTTCTTC. It translates to CASSQLVDEQFF.

This clone was seen only once. The chain combines TRBV6-6 with TRBJ2-1, with D perhaps TRBD2 (6 bases). V was shortened by 9 bases and J by 4 bases, with 10 bases between the two germline ends. Germline V gives CDR1 MNHNY, CDR2 SVGAGI (reference sequence). The CDR3 extends over 12 amino acids. The CDR3 nucleotides read TGTGCCAGTAGCGGACCATACAATGAGCAGTTCTTC. Amino acids: CASSGPYNEQFF.

In its sample, this clone was seen a few times. The V gene is TRBV28, the J gene TRBJ1-1, with no clear D. The germline V gene encodes CDR1 MDHEN and CDR2 SYDVKM. The CDR3 contains 13 residues. V lost 2 bases to trimming and J lost 11 bases, with 15 bases between them. The CDR3 DNA reads as TGTGCCAGCAGTTTAATGGGGAGTAGATACGCTTTCTTT. Translating it yields CASSLMGSRYAFF.

This chain's CDR3 is CASSMGGHREPQHF. For the CDR3, the DNA is TGTGCCAGTAGTATGGGAGGGCACAGGGAGCCCCAGCATTTT. The chain employs TRBV19 and TRBJ1-5; TRBD1 might be the D (6 bases). Germline loops: CDR1 LNHDA, CDR2 SQIVND (reference sequence). The CDR3 has 14 residues. Trimming took 3 bases from V and 8 from J, leaving 14 bases between them.

This clone has only a few counts. The chain couples TRBV5-4 to TRBJ2-5, with D perhaps TRBD2 (6 bases). The V gene's germline CDR1 is SGHNT and CDR2 YYREEE (reference sequence). Trimming left V 3 bases short and J 2 bases short, with 17 bases between. The CDR3 contains 16 residues. This CDR3 reads CASSSGEVAEQETQYF. The CDR3 region has the DNA TGTGCCAGCAGCTCGGGGGAGGTAGCGGAACAAGAGACCCAGTACTTC.

The genes are TRBV30 and TRBJ2-5, with D possibly matching TRBD1 (6 bases). The V and J ends lost 3 bases and 5 bases respectively, with 19 bases between them. CDR1 and CDR2 (germline): GTSNPN, SVGIG (reference sequence). The CDR3 is 15 residues long. The CDR3 region is CAWSTLQGREETQYF. The CDR3 DNA sequence: TGTGCCTGGAGCACACTACAGGGCAGGGAGGAGACCCAGTACTTC.

The chain links TRBV19 to TRBJ2-7; the match to TRBD1 covers 11 bases. The V segment lost 3 bases and the J segment 1 base; nucleotides outside the gene matches: 8. The CDR3 is 17 residues long. Germline values: CDR1 LNHDA, CDR2 SQIVND (reference sequence). The CDR3 spells CASSITPGTGGSYEQYF. In DNA, the CDR3 is TGTGCCAGTAGTATCACTCCCGGGACAGGGGGGTCCTACGAGCAGTACTTC. Complete variable domain (other parts from reference TRBV19 and TRBJ2-7): DGGITQSPKYLFRKEGQNVTLSCEQNLNHDAMYWYRQDPGQGLRLIYYSQIVNDFQKGDIAEGYSVSREKKESFPLTVTSAQKNPTAFYLCASSITPGTGGSYEQYFGPGTRLTVT.

V gene TRBV6-1 combines with J gene TRBJ1-3; TRBD1 might be the D (5 bases). Trimming pared 6 bases from V and 2 bases from J, leaving 11 bases between. Germline V lookup: CDR1 MNHNS, CDR2 SASEGT. The CDR3 consists of 14 residues. For the CDR3, the DNA is TGTGCCAGCAGCCTCTCAGGGACTGGAAACACCATATATTTT. It specifies CASSLSGTGNTIYF.

The CDR3 sequence is CASSVAIGRETQYF. In DNA, the CDR3 is TGTGCCAGCAGCGTAGCTATTGGGCGAGAGACCCAGTACTTC. The chain joins TRBV9 to TRBJ2-5; the D is unclear. The CDR3 has 14 amino acids. Looked up from germline, CDR1 is SGDLS and CDR2 is YYNGEE. V was shortened by 0 bases and J by 4 bases, with 10 bases between the two germline ends.

This clone was seen a few times. The gene calls are TRBV7-9 and TRBJ2-3; 8 nucleotides line up with TRBD1. CDR1 is SEHNR, CDR2 FQNEAQ, per germline (reference sequence). This CDR3 comprises 15 residues. Unmatched junction bases numbered 9, after V lost 3 bases and J lost 7 bases. The CDR3 DNA follows: TGTGCCAGCAGCTTTCGGACAGGGTCGGAGAATACGCAGTATTTT. It encodes CASSFRTGSENTQYF.

This clone was counted a few times. This chain joins TRBV7-9 and TRBJ2-3; D gene ambiguous. CDR1 and CDR2 from the germline V gene are SEHNR and FQNEAQ (reference sequence). This CDR3 has 18 residues. V shed 5 bases and J shed 2 bases, with 23 bases lying between them. The CDR3 region is CASSPPPAAPVDTDTQYF. CDR3 coding DNA: TGTGCCAGCAGCCCTCCCCCCGCGGCGCCCGTCGACACAGATACGCAGTATTTT.

This chain links TRBV10-2 with TRBJ2-1; D is ambiguous. The CDR3 sequence is 12 residues long. V was clipped by 5 bases and J by 6 bases, with 8 bases between them. The germline V gene has CDR1 WSHSY and CDR2 SAAADI. The CDR3 here is CASSTSLNEQFF. The CDR3 DNA sequence: TGCGCCAGCAGTACCAGTCTCAATGAGCAGTTCTTC.

This clone was found once. The J gene is TRBJ2-2, the V gene TRBV7-3; D might be TRBD1 (6 bases). Per germline, CDR1 SGHTA and CDR2 FQGTGA. This CDR3 is 14 amino acids long. The V gene lost 5 bases and the J gene lost 5 bases, with 12 bases spanning the gap. Here the CDR3 DNA reads TGTGCCAGCAGCCTACCAGGGGAGACCGGGGAGCTGTTTTTT. It translates to CASSLPGETGELFF.

J is TRBJ2-1 and V is TRBV18; D is uncertain. Germline V gene data show CDR1 as KGHSH and CDR2 as LQKENI. This CDR3 contains 16 residues. Trimming removed 6 bases from V and 0 bases from J, with 15 bases in between. In DNA, the CDR3 is TGTGCCAGCTCCCCGCTTAGCCTGAGCTCCTACAATGAGCAGTTCTTC. This codes for CASSPLSLSSYNEQFF.